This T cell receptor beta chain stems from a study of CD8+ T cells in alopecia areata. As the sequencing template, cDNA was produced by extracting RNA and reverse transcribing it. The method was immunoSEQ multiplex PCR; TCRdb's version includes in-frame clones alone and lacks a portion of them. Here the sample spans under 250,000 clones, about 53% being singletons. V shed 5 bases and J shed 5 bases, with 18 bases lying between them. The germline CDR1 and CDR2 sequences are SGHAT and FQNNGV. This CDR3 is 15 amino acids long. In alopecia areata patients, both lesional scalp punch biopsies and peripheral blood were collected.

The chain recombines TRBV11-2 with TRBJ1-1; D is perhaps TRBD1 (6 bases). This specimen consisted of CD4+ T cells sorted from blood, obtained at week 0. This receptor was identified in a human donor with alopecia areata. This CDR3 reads CASSPPLGAGTEAFF. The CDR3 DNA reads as TGTGCCAGCAGCCCGCCGTTGGGGGCGGGAACTGAAGCTTTCTTT.